A single sample is the source of the 9 T cell receptor beta chains below, sequenced in a study of blood T cell repertoires in COVID-19. Clones were sequenced by immunoSEQ multiplex PCR, and TCRdb holds only the in-frame ones, with some missing. The sample has 250,000 to 300,000 clones, 80% to 90% seen once; the top ten hold approximately 2%. What was sequenced was peripheral blood. These receptors originate from a man aged 25-40 years with active or convalescent COVID-19.

The chain recombines TRBV5-5 with TRBJ2-5; 7 nucleotides line up with TRBD1. The CDR3 has 15 residues. CDR1 is SGHKS and CDR2 is YYEKEE in the germline V gene (reference sequence). The V gene end was trimmed by 4 bases and the J gene end by 1 base; junction bases not matched to a gene: 7. The CDR3 region is CASSTLRQGQETQYF. The CDR3 coding sequence is TGTGCCAGCAGCACTCTCCGACAGGGCCAAGAGACCCAGTACTTC.

This chain links TRBV4-2 with TRBJ2-1, with TRBD2 matching 15 bases. CDR1 is LGHNA, CDR2 YNFKEQ, per germline. The CDR3 extends over 19 amino acids. V was clipped by 3 bases and J by 5 bases; unmatched bases: 11. CDR3 sequence reads: CASSHKLGLAGGWDNEQFF. The CDR3 DNA is TGTGCCAGCAGCCACAAACTGGGACTAGCGGGGGGCTGGGACAATGAGCAGTTCTTC.

The chain combines TRBV6-1 with TRBJ2-5, with 13 bases matching TRBD2. There are 16 residues in the CDR3. Germline V lookup: CDR1 MNHNS, CDR2 SASEGT. J gave up 2 bases and V 4 bases, and 4 bases lay outside the gene matches. CDR3 protein: CASSAGLAGQQETQYF. The CDR3 nucleotides read TGTGCCAGCAGTGCGGGACTAGCGGGGCAACAAGAGACCCAGTACTTC.

This clone appeared a single time. The rearrangement joins TRBV19 to TRBJ1-2; 8 bases are shared with TRBD1. Germline CDR1 is LNHDA and CDR2 is SQIVND (reference sequence). With V trimmed by 4 bases and J by 9 bases, 10 bases remained unmatched. This CDR3 region has 14 residues. The CDR3 DNA is TGTGCCAGTAGTACAACAGGGGGAGCTAATCGCTACACCTTC. Protein sequence: CASSTTGGANRYTF.

This clone appeared a few times. The final CDR3 position lacks the conserved phenylalanine or tryptophan, pointing to a likely read error. No DNA is shown, since the ends of the CDR3 on it are uncertain; the CDR3 is the one TCRdb lists. The CDR3 reads CASSQETPEGGTGPEI. V usage is TRBV14 and J usage is TRBJ1-4; the D call of TRBD1 is as the table states it, not checked on the DNA. The CDR3 numbers 16 amino acids, ends counted. Per the germline V gene, CDR1 is SGHDN and CDR2 is FVKESK.

The chain couples TRBV7-9 to TRBJ1-3; possibly TRBD1 for D (6 bases). The CDR3 is 14 amino acids. Looked up from germline, CDR1 is SEHNR and CDR2 is FQNEAQ (reference sequence). The V and J ends lost 6 bases and 5 bases respectively, with 14 bases between them. The CDR3 sequence: CASRPTGSRNTIYF. For the CDR3, the DNA is TGTGCCAGCAGGCCCACAGGGTCTCGAAACACCATATATTTT.

This clone was counted only a few times. The chain employs TRBV13 and TRBJ2-3; 13 bases are a match to TRBD2. Looked up from germline, CDR1 is PRHDT and CDR2 is FYEKMQ (reference sequence). J gave up 2 bases and V 4 bases, and 9 bases lay outside the gene matches. The length of the CDR3 is 18 residues. In DNA form, the CDR3 reads TGTGCCAGCAGCTCCGGATCGGGACTAGCGGGGTTCACAGATACGCAGTATTTT. This codes for CASSSGSGLAGFTDTQYF.

The chain uses TRBV4-2 and TRBJ2-5; TRBD2 matches 9 bases. V shed 0 bases and J 2 bases; nucleotides not matched to a gene: 4. Germline loops: CDR1 LGHNA, CDR2 YNFKEQ. The CDR3 spans 16 residues. The CDR3 reads CASSQDDLAGQETQYF. The CDR3 nucleotides are TGTGCCAGCAGCCAAGATGACCTAGCGGGGCAAGAGACCCAGTACTTC.

This clone showed up just once. The chain joins TRBV5-1 to TRBJ1-5, with 9 bases fitting TRBD1. Germline assignment: CDR1 SGHRS and CDR2 YFSETQ. The CDR3 is 15 residues long. V trimming: 4 bases; J trimming: 2 bases; junction bases outside the gene matches: 4. In nucleotides, the CDR3 is TGCGCCAGCAGCAAAGGGACAGGGCGCAATCAGCCCCAGCATTTT. Translating it yields CASSKGTGRNQPQHF.